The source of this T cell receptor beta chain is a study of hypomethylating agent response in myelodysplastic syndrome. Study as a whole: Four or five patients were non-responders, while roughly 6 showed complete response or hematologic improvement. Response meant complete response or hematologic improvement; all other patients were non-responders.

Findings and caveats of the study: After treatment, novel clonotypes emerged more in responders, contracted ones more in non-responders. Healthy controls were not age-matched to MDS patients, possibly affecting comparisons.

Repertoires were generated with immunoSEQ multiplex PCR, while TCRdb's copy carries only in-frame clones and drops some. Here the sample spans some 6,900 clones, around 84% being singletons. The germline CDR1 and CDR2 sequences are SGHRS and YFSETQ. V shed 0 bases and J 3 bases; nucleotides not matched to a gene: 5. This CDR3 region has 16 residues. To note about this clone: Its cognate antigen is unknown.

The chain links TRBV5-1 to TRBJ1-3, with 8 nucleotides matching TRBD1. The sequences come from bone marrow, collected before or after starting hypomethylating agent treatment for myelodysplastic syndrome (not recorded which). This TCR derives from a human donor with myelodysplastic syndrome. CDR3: CASSLAPTGVGNTIYF. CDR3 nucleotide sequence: TGCGCCAGCAGCTTGGCCCCGACAGGGGTTGGAAACACCATATATTTT.